This TCR beta chain was identified during a study of blood T cell repertoires in COVID-19. Study as a whole: PBMCs, B-cell-depleted T cells, or T cells were the source of the cDNA or gDNA that made up the material.

This table comes from immunoSEQ multiplex PCR, and its TCRdb copy is limited to in-frame clones, with some not included. This table has approximately 250,000 clones, roughly 85% appearing once. Seattle researchers signed up patients amid active infection and tracked them longitudinally. V lost 2 bases and J lost 4, with 7 bases in between. Germline V gene data show CDR1 as KGHSH and CDR2 as LQKENI. The CDR3 is 13 amino acids. This chain joins TRBV18 and TRBJ2-3, with D tentatively TRBD1 (6 bases). The receptor's source is a man aged 45-60 years with COVID-19, enrolled during active disease. What was sequenced was peripheral blood. The CDR3 region has the DNA TGTGCCAGCTCACCAAAGGGGGCAGATACGCAGTATTTT. This encodes CASSPKGADTQYF.